The clone carrying this T cell receptor beta chain was recorded a few times. Its antigen is still unknown. Sequencing used immunoSEQ version 4 in survey mode. Profiled with immunoSEQ multiplex PCR; TCRdb holds only in-frame clones, not every one. The table records fewer than 30,000 clones, roughly four fifths of them present only once. Per the germline V gene, CDR1 is MGHDK and CDR2 is SYGVNS. The CDR3 sequence is 13 residues long. V shed 6 bases and J shed 2 bases, with 10 bases lying between them. The stimulus was lysate of CMV-infected fibroblasts, approximately 9.6 ug/mL. CD40L-negative CD69-negative CD45RO-high memory CD4+ T cells were sorted as populations depleted of antigen-responding cells. Adults with HIV-1 started suppressive ART while chronically infected. CD4+ T cell counts exceeded 400 cells/uL; CMV serology was positive. The sample comes from a study of persistence of HIV-infected CD4 T cells.

Study-level results: The rare CMV-responding cells with HIV-1 proviruses were not separately TCR-sequenced. Within sorted populations, more oligoclonal TCRs accompanied more oligoclonal proviruses.

The sample in question was CD4+ T cells sorted from PBMCs after approximately 19-hour stimulation, obtained from a patient who received antiretroviral therapy. The TCR was taken from an adult man with HIV who was CMV-seropositive. The rearrangement uses TRBV25-1 and TRBJ1-2; D possibly corresponds to TRBD1 (5 bases). CDR3: CASRRDSNYGYTF. The CDR3 nucleotides are TGTGCCAGCAGAAGAGACAGCAACTATGGCTACACCTTC.